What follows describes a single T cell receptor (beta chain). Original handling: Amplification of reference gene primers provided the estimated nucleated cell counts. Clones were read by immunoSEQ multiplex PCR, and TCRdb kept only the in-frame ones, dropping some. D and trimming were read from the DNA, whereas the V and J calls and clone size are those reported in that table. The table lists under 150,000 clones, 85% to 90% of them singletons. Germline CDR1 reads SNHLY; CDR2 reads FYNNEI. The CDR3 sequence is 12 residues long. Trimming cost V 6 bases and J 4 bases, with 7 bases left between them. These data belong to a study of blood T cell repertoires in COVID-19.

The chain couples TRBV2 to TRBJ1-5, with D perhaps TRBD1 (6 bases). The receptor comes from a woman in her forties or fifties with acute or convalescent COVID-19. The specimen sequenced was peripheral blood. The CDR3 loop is CASRGTNQPQHF. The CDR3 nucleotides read TGTGCCAGCAGGGGGACAAATCAGCCCCAGCATTTT.